The 2 T cell receptor beta chains below were found in one sample sequenced in a study of blood T cell repertoires in COVID-19. Profiling relied on immunoSEQ multiplex PCR, and the TCRdb table lists in-frame clones only, not all of them. The table includes some 300,000 clones, about 85% detected once. Sequenced sample: peripheral blood. These receptors were collected from a man between 18 and 29 years old with active or convalescent COVID-19.

The chain joins TRBV7-8 to TRBJ1-5, with D possibly TRBD1 on 5 matching bases. Trimming took 5 bases from V and 0 from J, leaving 14 bases between them. CDR3 length equals 16 residues. CDR1 and CDR2 (germline): SGHVS, FQNEAQ. CDR3 in DNA: TGTGCCAGCAGCCTCAGGGCGGGGGATAGCAATCAGCCCCAGCATTTT. Its translation is CASSLRAGDSNQPQHF. Together with reference TRBV7-8 and TRBJ1-5, the CDR3 gives the full variable domain: GAGVSQSPRYKVAKRGQDVALRCDPISGHVSLFWYQQALGQGPEFLTYFQNEAQLDKSGLPSDRFFAERPEGSVSTLKIQRTQQEDSAVYLCASSLRAGDSNQPQHFGDGTRLSIL.

The V gene is TRBV15, the J gene TRBJ1-5; TRBD1 matches 8 bases. V shed 3 bases and J 2 bases; nucleotides not matched to a gene: 0. This CDR3 region has 14 residues. The germline CDR1 and CDR2 sequences are LNHNV and YYDKDF (reference sequence). CDR3 bases: TGTGCCACCAGCAGGACAGGGGGCAATCAGCCCCAGCATTTT. Translated, it gives CATSRTGGNQPQHF.